The 26 T cell receptor beta chains below were found in one sample sequenced in a study of T cell clusters in autoimmune cytopenias. Each sample's input was 200 to 300 ng genomic DNA, 38,000 or so genome equivalents. One tube held mixed TRB-A and TRB-B primer pools for touch-down PCR. TCRdb re-called the multiplex PCR reads, yielding one record per CDR3 amino acid sequence without DNA. The sample table includes roughly 4,000 distinct CDR3 sequences. The sample was peripheral blood. The receptors were gathered from a human donor with an autoimmune cytopenia or autoimmune hepatitis (not recorded which).

Its frequency marks this clonotype as medium-sized. The gene calls are TRBV30 and TRBJ2-7. This CDR3 region has 14 residues. Looked up from germline, CDR1 is GTSNPN and CDR2 is SVGIG (reference sequence). The CDR3 spells CAWDTDFTSYEQYF. The full variable domain, with the rest looked up from reference TRBV30 and TRBJ2-7, is SQTIHQWPATLVQPVGSPLSLECTVEGTSNPNLYWYRQAAGRGLQLLFYSVGIGQISSEVPQNLSASRPQDRQFILSSKKLLLSDSGFYLCAWDTDFTSYEQYFGPGTRLTVT.

Judged by frequency, this clonotype is medium-sized. The gene calls are TRBV18 and TRBJ2-2; TCRdb's assignment of TRBD2 cannot be checked, as there is no DNA. Germline V gene data show CDR1 as KGHSH and CDR2 as LQKENI. This CDR3 is built from 18 residues. CDR3 amino acids: CASSPTTRIPPNTGELFF.

Here the CDR3 reads CASSQSTSLPIEQFF. This sequence joins TRBV14 and TRBJ2-1; TCRdb's assignment of TRBD2 cannot be checked, as there is no DNA. This CDR3 has 15 amino acids. Per the germline V gene, CDR1 is SGHDN and CDR2 is FVKESK.

V and J are TRBV27 and TRBJ2-3. Germline assignment: CDR1 MNHEY and CDR2 SMNVEV (reference sequence). The CDR3 spans 12 residues. CDR3 amino acids: CASSLLGDTQYF.

Frequency places this clonotype as medium-sized. V is TRBV6-6 and J is TRBJ2-3. Germline V gives CDR1 MNHNY, CDR2 SVGAGI (reference sequence). This CDR3 spans 14 amino acids. The CDR3 loop reads CASSYSVVLDTQYF.

The chain uses TRBV18 and TRBJ1-2. This CDR3 is built from 15 residues. Germline V gene sequence: CDR1 KGHSH, CDR2 LQKENI. CDR3 loop: CASSPVAGSGTGYTF.

This clonotype is classed as large (0.1 to 1%) by frequency. The chain carries TRBV19 and TRBJ2-7; TCRdb returns TRBD1, unconfirmable since there is no DNA. This CDR3 has 12 residues. Germline CDR1 LNHDA, CDR2 SQIVND (reference sequence). CDR3 residues: CASGTGGAEQYF.

J is TRBJ1-1 and V is TRBV6-5; TCRdb lists TRBD1, though no DNA is available to test this call. This CDR3 contains 14 residues. The V gene's germline CDR1 is MNHEY and CDR2 SVGAGI. The CDR3 region is CASSGGGWRTEAFF.

The chain is built from TRBV5-1 and TRBJ1-1; TCRdb indicates TRBD1, and absent DNA this call remains unverified. CDR1 and CDR2 (germline): SGHRS, YFSETQ. CDR3 length: 18 amino acids. The CDR3 loop reads CASSLVVGTGILNTEAFF.

This clonotype is deemed medium-sized by its frequency. The rearrangement uses TRBV27 and TRBJ2-7. The CDR3 covers 13 residues. The germline V gene encodes CDR1 MNHEY and CDR2 SMNVEV (reference sequence). The CDR3 protein is CASSLVGSYEQYF.

V and J are TRBV4-2 and TRBJ2-1; TCRdb proposes TRBD2, but this gene call is untestable without DNA. Germline V CDR1 and CDR2: LGHNA, YNFKEQ. The CDR3 totals 15 residues. CDR3 amino acids: CASSQEGFGEYKQFF.

The chain has TRBV10-3 and TRBJ1-4. The V gene's germline CDR1 is ENHRY and CDR2 SYGVKD. This CDR3 has 15 residues. This chain's CDR3 is CAIRPGLSANEKLFF.

The rearrangement links TRBV6-5 to TRBJ1-2. The CDR3 runs to 14 residues. Germline V gene sequence: CDR1 MNHEY, CDR2 SVGAGI. The CDR3 spells CASSYQSGLYGYTF.

This clonotype is classed as medium-sized by frequency. The chain links TRBV19 to TRBJ1-2. CDR3 size: 14 residues. Germline assignment: CDR1 LNHDA and CDR2 SQIVND (reference sequence). The CDR3 loop is CASSIGTDTYGYTF.

V and J are TRBV18 and TRBJ2-5; TCRdb reports TRBD2, a call that lacks DNA to check it against. This CDR3 has 13 residues. CDR1 is KGHSH, CDR2 LQKENI, per germline. The CDR3 loop is CASSTWTKETQYF.

The chain employs TRBV7-2 and TRBJ2-1; there is no DNA to check the TCRdb D call of TRBD2. The CDR3 covers 14 residues. CDR1 SGHTA and CDR2 FQGNSA come from the germline V gene. CDR3 amino acids: CASSSDTPLGEQFF.

The chain couples TRBV18 to TRBJ1-2; TCRdb's D call of TRBD1 is untestable without DNA. There are 13 residues in the CDR3. The V gene's germline CDR1 is KGHSH and CDR2 LQKENI. The CDR3 protein is CASSPGGGYGYTF.

This clonotype ranks as medium-sized in terms of frequency. V gene TRBV29-1 combines with J gene TRBJ2-3; TCRdb indicates TRBD1, and absent DNA this call remains unverified. This CDR3 region has 16 residues. Germline assignment: CDR1 SQVTM and CDR2 ANQGSEA. This CDR3 reads CSVEDLRGSSTDTQYF.

The rearrangement uses TRBV5-4 and TRBJ2-2; absent DNA, TCRdb's TRBD2 call cannot be checked. The length of the CDR3 is 18 residues. The germline gives CDR1 SGHNT, CDR2 YYREEE (reference sequence). CDR3 region: CASSLSGIEREFTGELFF.

This CDR3 reads CSVARGVYEQFF. The V call is TRBV29-1, the J call TRBJ2-1; absent DNA, TCRdb's TRBD1 call cannot be checked. The CDR3 is made up of 12 amino acids. CDR1 is SQVTM and CDR2 is ANQGSEA in the germline V gene.

The chain has TRBV14 and TRBJ2-3. The germline V gene encodes CDR1 SGHDN and CDR2 FVKESK. This CDR3 has 13 residues. This CDR3 is CASSHVHGDTQYF.

The V and J genes are TRBV29-1 and TRBJ2-7; TCRdb's D gene call, TRBD1, goes unchecked for lack of DNA. Germline CDR1 reads SQVTM; CDR2 reads ANQGSEA. This CDR3 comprises 13 residues. The CDR3 reads CSVGQGGENKQYF.

This rearrangement joins TRBV27 to TRBJ2-5; as DNA is missing, the TRBD2 call by TCRdb cannot be tested. Germline V gene lookup returns CDR1 MNHEY and CDR2 SMNVEV (reference sequence). The CDR3 has 15 residues. The CDR3 sequence is CASSSGAGVWETQYF.

The chain uses TRBV19 and TRBJ2-1; the D call of TRBD1 rests on TCRdb alone, since no DNA is present to check it. The CDR3 has 14 amino acids. CDR1 is LNHDA and CDR2 is SQIVND in the germline V gene (reference sequence). The CDR3 region is CASRTGTGGNEQFF.

The chain couples TRBV6-2 or TRBV6-3 to TRBJ1-5. The CDR3 totals 13 residues. Germline V gene lookup returns CDR1 MNHEY and CDR2 SVGEGT. The CDR3 loop is CASSFMWAQPQHF.

The rearrangement uses TRBV30 and TRBJ2-7. CDR3 size: 13 residues. Germline CDR1 and CDR2: GTSNPN and SVGIG (reference sequence). CDR3: CAWSVGEIYEQYF.